This T cell receptor beta chain was identified in a study of T cells expressing NK-cell markers. Regarding the study as a whole: Where a handful of donors were concerned, these clonotypes also led the CD3+CD56-NKG2C+ fraction.

The CDR3 sequence is 15 residues long. Points on this clonotype: Its antigen is not identified.

Beta-chain TCR cDNA was generated via 5'RACE template switching with UMIs. TCRdb reworked the 5' RACE reads into one entry per CDR3 protein, no DNA. The listing contains some 600,000 distinct CDR3 sequences. This rearrangement joins TRBV12-3 or TRBV12-4 to TRBJ2-1; as DNA is missing, the TRBD2 call by TCRdb cannot be tested. The specimen sequenced was blood T cells: a sorted CD56 or NKG2C T cell subset, CD4+ or CD8+ T cells, or bulk PBMC T cells (not recorded which). This receptor was identified in a man younger than 35 in good health. CDR3 protein: CASSLMAGGLGEQFF.